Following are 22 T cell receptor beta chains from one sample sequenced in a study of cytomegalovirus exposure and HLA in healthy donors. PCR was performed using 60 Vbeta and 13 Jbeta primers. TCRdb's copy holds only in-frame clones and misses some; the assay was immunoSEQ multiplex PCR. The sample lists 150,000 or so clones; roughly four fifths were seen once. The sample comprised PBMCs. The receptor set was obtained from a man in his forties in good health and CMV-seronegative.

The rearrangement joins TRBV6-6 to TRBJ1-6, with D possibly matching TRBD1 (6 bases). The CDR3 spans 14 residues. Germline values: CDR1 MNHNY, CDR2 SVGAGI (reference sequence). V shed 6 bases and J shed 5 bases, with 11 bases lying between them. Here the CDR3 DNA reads TGTGCCAGCAGCCTCACAGGGAATAATTCACCCCTCCACTTT. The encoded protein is CASSLTGNNSPLHF.

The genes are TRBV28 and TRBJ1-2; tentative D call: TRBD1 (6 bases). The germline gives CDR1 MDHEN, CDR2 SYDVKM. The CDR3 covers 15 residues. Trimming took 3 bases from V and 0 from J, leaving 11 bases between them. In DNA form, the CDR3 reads TGTGCCAGCAGTTTGTTGGCAGGGGCTAACTATGGCTACACCTTC. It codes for CASSLLAGANYGYTF.

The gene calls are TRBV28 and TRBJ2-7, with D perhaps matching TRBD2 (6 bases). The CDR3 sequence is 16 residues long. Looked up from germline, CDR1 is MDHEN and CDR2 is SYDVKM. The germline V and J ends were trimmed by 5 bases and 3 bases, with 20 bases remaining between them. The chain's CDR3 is CASSPLGGRLGYEQYF. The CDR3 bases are TGTGCCAGCAGTCCTCTCGGGGGTCGACTCGGCTACGAGCAGTACTTC.

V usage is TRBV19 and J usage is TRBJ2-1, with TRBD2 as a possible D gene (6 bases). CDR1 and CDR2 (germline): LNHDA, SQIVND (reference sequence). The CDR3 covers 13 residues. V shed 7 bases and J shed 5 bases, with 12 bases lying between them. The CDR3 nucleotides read TGTGCCAGTATGACTAGGGAGAACAATGAGCAGTTCTTC. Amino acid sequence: CASMTRENNEQFF.

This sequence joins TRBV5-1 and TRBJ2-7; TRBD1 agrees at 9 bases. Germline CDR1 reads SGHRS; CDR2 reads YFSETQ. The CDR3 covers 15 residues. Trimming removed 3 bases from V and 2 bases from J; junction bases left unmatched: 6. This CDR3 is CASSSPWTGAYEQYF. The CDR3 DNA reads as TGCGCCAGCAGCTCCCCGTGGACAGGGGCCTACGAGCAGTACTTC.

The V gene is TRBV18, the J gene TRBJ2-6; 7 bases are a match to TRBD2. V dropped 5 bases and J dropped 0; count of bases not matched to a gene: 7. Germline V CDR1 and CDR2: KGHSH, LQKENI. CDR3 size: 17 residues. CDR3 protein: CASSSGEGFSGANVLTF. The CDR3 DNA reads TGTGCCAGCTCATCGGGGGAGGGCTTCTCTGGGGCCAACGTCCTGACTTTC.

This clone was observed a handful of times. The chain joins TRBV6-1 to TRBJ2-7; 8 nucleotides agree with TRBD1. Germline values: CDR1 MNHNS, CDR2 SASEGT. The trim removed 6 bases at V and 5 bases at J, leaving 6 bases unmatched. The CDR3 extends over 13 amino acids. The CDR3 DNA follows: TGTGCCAGCAGCTGGGACAGGTCCCACGAGCAGTACGTC. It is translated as CASSWDRSHEQYV.

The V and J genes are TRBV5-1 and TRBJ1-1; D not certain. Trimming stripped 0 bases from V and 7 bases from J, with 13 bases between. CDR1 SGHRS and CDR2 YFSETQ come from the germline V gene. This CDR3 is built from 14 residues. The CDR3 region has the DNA TGCGCCAGCAGCTTGGTAGCGCCTAGTGGTGAAGCTTTCTTT. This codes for CASSLVAPSGEAFF.

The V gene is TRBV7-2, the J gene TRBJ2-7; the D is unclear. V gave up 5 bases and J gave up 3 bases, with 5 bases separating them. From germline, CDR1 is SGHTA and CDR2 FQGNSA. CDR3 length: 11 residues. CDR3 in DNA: TGTGCCAGCAGCAACGGCTACGAGCAGTACTTC. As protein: CASSNGYEQYF.

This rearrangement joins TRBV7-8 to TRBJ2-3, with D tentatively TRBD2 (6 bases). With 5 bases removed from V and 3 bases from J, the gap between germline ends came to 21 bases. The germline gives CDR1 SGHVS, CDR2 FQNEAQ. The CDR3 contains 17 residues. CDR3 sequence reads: CASSILPAGGVTDTQYF. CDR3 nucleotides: TGTGCCAGCAGCATCCTACCCGCGGGCGGGGTGACAGATACGCAGTATTTT.

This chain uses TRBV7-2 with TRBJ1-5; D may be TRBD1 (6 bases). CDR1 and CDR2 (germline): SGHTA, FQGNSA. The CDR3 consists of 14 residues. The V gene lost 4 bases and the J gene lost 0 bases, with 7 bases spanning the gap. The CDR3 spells CASSWDISNQPQHF. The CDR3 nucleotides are TGTGCCAGCAGCTGGGACATTAGCAATCAGCCCCAGCATTTT. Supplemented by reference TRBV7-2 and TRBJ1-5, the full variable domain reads GAGVSQSPSNKVTEKGKDVELRCDPISGHTALYWYRQSLGQGLEFLIYFQGNSAPDKSGLPSDRFSAERTGGSVSTLTIQRTQQEDSAVYLCASSWDISNQPQHFGDGTRLSIL.

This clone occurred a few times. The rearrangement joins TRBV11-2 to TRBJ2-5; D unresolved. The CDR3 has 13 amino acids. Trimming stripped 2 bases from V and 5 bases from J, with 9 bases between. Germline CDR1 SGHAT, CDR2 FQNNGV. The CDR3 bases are TGTGCCAGCAGCTTACCAGGTGGGGAGACCCAGTACTTC. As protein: CASSLPGGETQYF.

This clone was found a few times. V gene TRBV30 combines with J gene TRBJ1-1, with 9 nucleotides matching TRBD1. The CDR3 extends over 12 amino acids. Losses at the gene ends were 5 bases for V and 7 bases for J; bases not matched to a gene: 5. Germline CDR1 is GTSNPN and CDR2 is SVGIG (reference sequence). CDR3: CAWGGTGLEAFF. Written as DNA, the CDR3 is TGTGCCTGGGGCGGGACAGGGCTTGAAGCTTTCTTT.

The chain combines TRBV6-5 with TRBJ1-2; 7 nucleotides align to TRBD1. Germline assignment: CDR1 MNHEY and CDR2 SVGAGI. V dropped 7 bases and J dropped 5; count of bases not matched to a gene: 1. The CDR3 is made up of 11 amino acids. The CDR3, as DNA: TGTGCCAGCACGACAGGGTATGGCTACACCTTC. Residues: CASTTGYGYTF.

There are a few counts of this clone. The CDR3 DNA is TGTGCCAGCAGTTTAATGGGAGAAACTGAAGCTTTCTTT. Its protein is CASSLMGETEAFF. The chain has TRBV27 and TRBJ1-1, with no clear D. The CDR3 sequence is 13 residues long. Germline V lookup: CDR1 MNHEY, CDR2 SMNVEV (reference sequence). V was clipped by 2 bases and J by 5 bases, with 9 bases between them.

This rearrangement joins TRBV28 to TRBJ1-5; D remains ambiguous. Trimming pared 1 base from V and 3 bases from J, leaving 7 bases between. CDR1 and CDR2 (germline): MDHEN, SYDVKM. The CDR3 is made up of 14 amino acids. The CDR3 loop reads CASSLSSYNQPQHF. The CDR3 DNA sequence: TGTGCCAGCAGTTTATCCTCGTACAATCAGCCCCAGCATTTT.

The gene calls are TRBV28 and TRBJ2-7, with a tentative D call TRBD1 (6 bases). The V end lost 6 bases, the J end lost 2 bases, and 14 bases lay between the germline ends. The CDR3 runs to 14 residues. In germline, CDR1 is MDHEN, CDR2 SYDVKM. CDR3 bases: TGTGCCAGCAGCCAACCGGGACACCCCTACGAGCAGTACGTC. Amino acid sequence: CASSQPGHPYEQYV.

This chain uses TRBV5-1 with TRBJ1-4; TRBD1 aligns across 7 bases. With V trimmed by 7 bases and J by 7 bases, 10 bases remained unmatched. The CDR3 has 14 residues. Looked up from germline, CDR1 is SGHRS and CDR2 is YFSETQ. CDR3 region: CASSEGQMGEKLFF. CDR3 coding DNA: TGCGCCAGCTCCGAGGGACAGATGGGTGAAAAACTGTTTTTT.

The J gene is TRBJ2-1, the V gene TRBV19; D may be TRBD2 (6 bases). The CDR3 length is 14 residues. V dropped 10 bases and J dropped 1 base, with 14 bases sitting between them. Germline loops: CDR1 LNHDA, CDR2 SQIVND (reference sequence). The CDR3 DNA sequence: TGTGCCACCGGCCGGGAGAGATCCTACAATGAGCAGTTCTTC. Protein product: CATGRERSYNEQFF.

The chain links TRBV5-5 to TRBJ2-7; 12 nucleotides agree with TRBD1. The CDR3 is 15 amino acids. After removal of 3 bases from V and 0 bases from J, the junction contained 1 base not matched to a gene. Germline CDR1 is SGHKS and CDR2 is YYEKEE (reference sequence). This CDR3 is CASSWGQGASYEQYV. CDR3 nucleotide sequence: TGTGCCAGCAGCTGGGGACAGGGGGCCTCCTACGAGCAGTACGTC.

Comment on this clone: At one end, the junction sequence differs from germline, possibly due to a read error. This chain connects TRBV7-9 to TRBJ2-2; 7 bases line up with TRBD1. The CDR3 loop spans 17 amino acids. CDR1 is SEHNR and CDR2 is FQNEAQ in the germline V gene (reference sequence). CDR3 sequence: CSSSLGDTGVNTGELFF. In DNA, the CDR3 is TGTTCCAGCAGCTTAGGGGATACAGGGGTGAACACCGGGGAGCTGTTTTTT.

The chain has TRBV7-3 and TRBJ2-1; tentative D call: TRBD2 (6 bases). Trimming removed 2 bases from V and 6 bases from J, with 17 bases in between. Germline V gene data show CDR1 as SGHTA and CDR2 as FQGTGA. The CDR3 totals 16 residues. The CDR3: CASSLPGSGGGNEQFF. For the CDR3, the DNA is TGTGCCAGCAGCTTACCGGGGTCCGGGGGTGGCAATGAGCAGTTCTTC. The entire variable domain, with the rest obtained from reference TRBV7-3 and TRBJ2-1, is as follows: GAGVSQTPSNKVTEKGKYVELRCDPISGHTALYWYRQSLGQGPEFLIYFQGTGAADDSGLPNDRFFAVRPEGSVSTLKIQRTERGDSAVYLCASSLPGSGGGNEQFFGPGTRLTVL.